The next 7 T cell receptor beta chains were all read from a single sample in a study of regulatory T cells in long-lasting Graves disease (dated by TCRdb to the early 2020s). Libraries were constructed by multiplex PCR. Sequencing was performed on an Illumina HiSeq 4000. iRepertoire HTBI primers and Arm-PCR amplification of CDR3 regions were used to construct TCR beta libraries. The public reads were quality trimmed at Q25 with fastp and then assembled into clones with MiXCR by TCRdb, keeping productive beta chains. Under each unique CDR3 protein, matching rows form one entry showing the most common genes and DNA. This sample gives approximately 400,000 distinct CDR3 sequences in total; about a fifth of them show up just once. The top ten hold 20% to 25% of the sample. Sample time point, as interpreted from the label and publication: persistent/refractory GD, antithyroid drugs over 5 years with positive TRAb. RNA was extracted from PBMCs in TRIzol for both TCR sequencing and RNA sequencing.

The sample in question was peripheral blood mononuclear cells (PBMCs), obtained when the disease was refractory, from a patient treated with antithyroid drugs. These receptor sequences come from a female donor with Graves disease.

The V gene is TRBV4-3, the J gene TRBJ1-5; D gene unclear. The germline CDR1 and CDR2 sequences are LGHNA and YSLEER. V lost 1 base, J lost 3 bases, and 10 bases lay in between. This CDR3 contains 15 residues. The CDR3 nucleotides are TGCGCCAGCAGCCAAGGTCCAGCTTCCAATCAGCCCCAGCATTTT. Protein product: CASSQGPASNQPQHF.

This clonotype appeared many times. The chain combines TRBV12-3 or TRBV12-4 with TRBJ2-5; the D gene is possibly TRBD2 (5 bases). The CDR3 is made up of 16 amino acids. The germline V and J ends were trimmed by 6 bases and 2 bases, with 19 bases remaining between them. The CDR3 DNA follows: TGTGCCAGCAGCCCGTCAGGACTCCTCAAACAAGAGACCCAGTACTTC. Translating gives CASSPSGLLKQETQYF.

The chain employs TRBV20-1 and TRBJ2-7, with D possibly being TRBD2 (6 bases). Looked up from germline, CDR1 is DFQATT and CDR2 is SNEGSKA (reference sequence). The CDR3 is made up of 12 amino acids. Trimming cost V 1 base and J 2 bases, with 6 bases left between them. CDR3 DNA: TGCAGTGCTAGAGGGAGGGCCTACGAGCAGTACTTC. It encodes CSARGRAYEQYF.

The chain is built from TRBV12-3 or TRBV12-4 and TRBJ2-6; 11 positions match TRBD1. The CDR3 is 17 amino acids. Trimming removed 6 bases from V and 1 base from J; junction bases left unmatched: 5. The CDR3 coding sequence is TGTGCCAGCAGGGGACAGGGGGTTCTTTCTGGGGCCAACGTCCTGACTTTC. Translation gives CASRGQGVLSGANVLTF.

This clonotype has a handful of counts. The J gene is TRBJ2-4, the V gene TRBV19; D is unclear. V lost 1 base, J lost 14 bases, and 9 bases lay in between. CDR1 is LNHDA, CDR2 SQIVND, per germline (reference sequence). The CDR3 has 11 residues. CDR3 sequence reads: CASSIGGSKYF. For the CDR3, the DNA is TGTGCCAGTAGTATAGGTGGCAGTAAGTACTTC.

In this sample, this clonotype turned up many times. This sequence joins TRBV6-2 or TRBV6-3 and TRBJ2-7; no clear D. The CDR3 is 14 residues long. V was trimmed by 0 bases and J by 3 bases, leaving 9 bases between them. The germline CDR1 and CDR2 sequences are MNHEY and SVGEGT. The CDR3 DNA sequence: TGTGCCAGCAGTTACTCGTCCGTAAACTACGAGCAGTACTTC. This gives the protein CASSYSSVNYEQYF.

This clonotype appeared many times. The chain couples TRBV7-2 to TRBJ2-5, with 9 bases that match TRBD2. The germline V gene has CDR1 SGHTA and CDR2 FQGNSA. V lost 0 bases to trimming and J lost 13 bases; unmatched junction nucleotides: 12. CDR3 size: 15 residues. The CDR3 reads CASSLAPWEGSGRYF. CDR3 DNA: TGTGCCAGCAGCTTAGCCCCCTGGGAAGGTAGCGGGAGGTACTTC.